The 2 T cell receptor beta chains reported below all come from one sample, sequenced in a study of blood T cells in healthy people across ages. A second PCR, run for about 6 to 11 cycles, used a sample-barcoded 5' primer plus a J-beta primer mix. TCRdb reprocessed the 5' RACE reads with MiXCR, giving one entry per CDR3 protein. The table has some 760,000 distinct CDR3 sequences, roughly 25% seen once. The same sample was also studied in work on T cells of mothers and their children.

The sample taken for sequencing was blood. Source of these receptors: a boy aged 5 to 17 in good health.

This clonotype has a handful of counts. The rearrangement links TRBV28 to TRBJ2-5; the match to TRBD2 covers 12 bases. The CDR3 spans 15 residues. CDR1 is MDHEN and CDR2 is SYDVKM in the germline V gene. Trimming cost V 4 bases and J 4 bases; bases outside gene matches: 4. CDR3 amino acids: CASSYLAGGGETQYF. In DNA, the CDR3 is TGTGCCAGCAGTTACCTAGCGGGAGGGGGAGAGACCCAGTACTTC.

This clonotype was observed a handful of times. The V and J genes are TRBV20-1 and TRBJ2-5; no firm D call. With the DNA end fitting TRBJ2-1 better, the J assignment may be wrong. Germline values: CDR1 DFQATT, CDR2 SNEGSKA (reference sequence). The CDR3 spans 15 residues. CDR3 DNA sequence: TGCAGTGCTAGAGATCGGCGTATTCCCGTTCATGAGCAGTTCTTC. It specifies CSARDRRIPVHEQFF.